This TCR beta chain came from a study of radiotherapy plus CTLA-4 blockade in lung cancer (dated by TCRdb to the late 2010s). Regarding the research as a whole: Objective responses occurred in roughly 20% of enrolled patients, and around 29% achieved disease control. What the authors observed across the whole study: After treatment with radiotherapy and ipilimumab, TCR clones that originated in tumors expanded in peripheral blood. The strongest predictors of response were reported to be early dynamic shifts in blood T cell clones along with a rise in serum interferon-beta following radiation.

In this study, focal radiation therapy paired with CTLA-4 blockade (ipilimumab) was tested in patients who had chemo-refractory metastatic non-small-cell lung cancer. Libraries were prepared through the immunoSEQ multiplex PCR assay. Imported from immuneACCESS, the table was reduced by TCRdb to in-frame sequences with V and J called. These copies leave out some clones; in studies compared against another copy, an unresolved V gene accounts for under half, and the cause of the remainder is not known. The sample yields tens of thousands of clones; 65% to 75% were counted once. The ten biggest clones cover more than 3.5% of the sample. This clone appeared a single time. Its target antigen remains unknown. There are no base qualities to consult, and no much larger clone falls within one base. CDR1 and CDR2, per the germline V gene (reference sequence), are SEHNR and FQNEAQ. V has 2 bases trimmed and J has 8 bases trimmed; junction bases matching no gene number 8. The CDR3 measures 15 amino acids from cysteine to phenylalanine. CDR3 DNA only is kept here, 45 bases in frame from base 1.

The sample here was peripheral blood, taken from a patient treated with radiotherapy plus ipilimumab. This sequence originates from a human donor with non-small cell lung cancer who had stable disease on radiotherapy plus ipilimumab. The V and J segments used are TRBV7-9 and TRBJ1-2; TRBD1 agrees with 10 junctional bases. The nucleotide sequence is TGTGCCAGCAGCTTATCGGGACAGGGGTATTCCGGCTACACCTTC. This codes for CASSLSGQGYSGYTF.